The 8 T cell receptor beta chains below come from one sample, sequenced in a study of blood T cell repertoires in COVID-19. Clones were read by immunoSEQ multiplex PCR, and TCRdb kept only the in-frame ones, dropping some. The table lists 100,000 to 150,000 clones, about 80% of them singletons. The sequencing sample was made of peripheral blood. Source of these receptors: a woman aged 50 to 60 with acute or convalescent COVID-19.

The rearrangement joins TRBV6-5 to TRBJ1-1; no clear D. The ends were cut back, 5 bases at V and 1 base at J, with 14 bases in the middle. The CDR3 sequence is 15 residues long. CDR1 and CDR2 from the germline V gene are MNHEY and SVGAGI. In nucleotides, the CDR3 is TGTGCCAGCAGTCTAGATACGAGAAAGAACACTGAAGCTTTCTTT. Residues: CASSLDTRKNTEAFF.

The chain joins TRBV9 to TRBJ2-1, with D uncertain. Between the trimmed V and J ends, which lost 4 bases and 6 bases, there was a span of 5 bases. This CDR3 has 11 amino acids. CDR1 and CDR2 (germline): SGDLS, YYNGEE. The DNA for the CDR3 is TGTGCCAGCAGCCTTAGCAATGAGCAGTTCTTC. Translated, it gives CASSLSNEQFF.

This chain links TRBV7-6 with TRBJ1-4; 7 positions match TRBD1. This CDR3 spans 18 amino acids. CDR1 is SGHVS and CDR2 is FNYEAQ in the germline V gene. Trimming cost V 5 bases and J 1 base; bases outside gene matches: 13. The CDR3 sequence: CASSPFRGGPGTNEKLFF. CDR3 DNA sequence: TGTGCCAGCAGCCCTTTCCGAGGGGGCCCGGGAACTAATGAAAAACTGTTTTTT.

This rearrangement joins TRBV7-8 to TRBJ1-2; D may be TRBD1 (5 bases). The germline V gene has CDR1 SGHVS and CDR2 FQNEAQ. The length of the CDR3 is 14 residues. V was pared by 1 base and J by 2 bases, with 8 bases between. The CDR3 DNA reads as TGTGCCAGCAGCTTAGAATCAGGGAACTATGGCTACACCTTC. Translated, it gives CASSLESGNYGYTF.

This clone was seen only once. The DNA of the CDR3 is TGTGCCAGCAGCCAAGGGTGGGAGGGCGTGAATGGCTACACCTTC. This sequence encodes CASSQGWEGVNGYTF. V gene TRBV3-1 (or the pseudogene TRBV3-2) combines with J gene TRBJ1-2, with D uncertain. The CDR3 loop spans 15 amino acids. The ends were cut back, 1 base at V and 6 bases at J, with 15 bases in the middle. Germline V lookup: CDR1 LGHDT, CDR2 YNNKEL (reference sequence).

This clone was counted between two and nine times. This sequence joins TRBV3-1 (or the pseudogene TRBV3-2) and TRBJ1-1, with D unclear. Germline values: CDR1 LGHDT, CDR2 YNNKEL (reference sequence). The CDR3 totals 13 residues. The ends were cut back, 1 base at V and 9 bases at J, with 12 bases in the middle. CDR3 sequence (DNA): TGTGCCAGCAGCCAAGTCAATGGAGGAAAAGCTTTCTTT. This encodes CASSQVNGGKAFF.

V usage is TRBV5-8 and J usage is TRBJ1-6, with TRBD1 matching over 7 bases. Germline CDR1 and CDR2: SGHTS and YDEGEE. Germline trimming cut 4 bases from V and 6 bases from J; bases unmatched to any gene: 10. The CDR3 covers 16 residues. CDR3 sequence (DNA): TGTGCCAGCAGCCGGAGACCCAACAGGGGTAATTCACCCCTCCACTTT. Translating gives CASSRRPNRGNSPLHF.

There are a few counts of this clone. V usage is TRBV28 and J usage is TRBJ1-6; TRBD1 aligns across 7 bases. The CDR3 spans 14 residues. With 2 bases clipped from V and 17 bases from J, the junction kept 12 bases outside the gene matches. Germline-derived CDR1 and CDR2 are MDHEN and SYDVKM. CDR3: CASSLSYRDSAIHF. In DNA, the CDR3 is TGTGCCAGCAGTTTAAGCTACCGGGACAGTGCCATCCACTTT.